This T cell receptor (beta chain) was observed in a study of cytomegalovirus exposure and HLA in healthy donors. PCR employed 60 Vbeta and 13 Jbeta primers. Generated by immunoSEQ multiplex PCR, the TCRdb table keeps only in-frame clones and is missing some. The sample includes over 150,000 clones, around 80% of them seen just once. Losses at the gene ends were 5 bases for V and 0 bases for J; bases not matched to a gene: 3. This CDR3 contains 16 residues. Germline V gene data show CDR1 as SGHDT and CDR2 as YYEEEE. The source is a man aged 25 to 40 in good health and CMV-seropositive. The sequenced sample was PBMCs. The V and J genes are TRBV5-6 and TRBJ2-2; 11 bases match TRBD2. For the CDR3, the DNA is TGTGCCAGCAGAAGACTAGCGGGGACGAACACCGGGGAGCTGTTTTTT. As protein: CASRRLAGTNTGELFF.